Listed below are T cell receptor beta chains from one sample, sequenced in a study of blood T cell repertoires in COVID-19. TCRdb's copy holds only in-frame clones and misses some; the assay was immunoSEQ multiplex PCR. Of a few hundred thousand clones listed, more than 75% are singletons. The sample was PBMCs or T cells enriched from blood (not recorded which). The source is a man between 35 and 55 years old in a cohort exposed to, infected with or recovered from COVID-19 (not recorded which). The CDR3 runs from the conserved cysteine through the conserved F or W. Each record gives: D gene, J gene, V gene, clone size, CDR3 protein, CDR3 DNA. A D gene is named only where the DNA matches it firmly. Expanded clones are given a class, and other clones once, few, many or no size at all.

d_gene: TRBD2
j_gene: TRBJ2-2
v_gene: TRBV6-5
abundance: -
CDR3aa: CASSRTSGNTGELFF
CDR3nt: TGTGCCAGCAGTCGAACTAGCGGGAACACCGGGGAGCTGTTTTTT

d_gene: TRBD2
j_gene: TRBJ2-1
v_gene: TRBV5-1
abundance: -
CDR3aa: CASSESVAGGNNEQFF
CDR3nt: TGCGCCAGCAGCGAATCTGTAGCGGGAGGAAACAATGAGCAGTTCTTC

d_gene: TRBD2
j_gene: TRBJ2-2
v_gene: TRBV5-4
abundance: -
CDR3aa: CASGLAGGLPGELFF
CDR3nt: TGTGCCAGCGGACTAGCGGGAGGACTGCCCGGGGAGCTGTTTTTT

d_gene: TRBD1
j_gene: TRBJ1-1
v_gene: TRBV28
abundance: -
CDR3aa: CASTLTGRITEAFF
CDR3nt: TGTGCCAGCACTTTGACAGGGAGGATCACTGAAGCTTTCTTT

d_gene: TRBD2
j_gene: TRBJ2-1
v_gene: TRBV30
abundance: -
CDR3aa: CATASGSLVNEQFF
CDR3nt: TGTGCCACAGCTAGCGGGAGCCTGGTCAATGAGCAGTTCTTC

d_gene: TRBD2
j_gene: TRBJ2-2
v_gene: TRBV7-7
abundance: -
CDR3aa: CASSETSGAQPGELFF
CDR3nt: TGTGCCAGCAGCGAGACTAGCGGGGCCCAGCCCGGGGAGCTGTTTTTT

d_gene: -
j_gene: TRBJ2-2
v_gene: TRBV10-3
abundance: -
CDR3aa: CAISESGGTTNTGELFF
CDR3nt: TGTGCCATCAGTGAGTCGGGAGGCACCACAAACACCGGGGAGCTGTTTTTT

d_gene: -
j_gene: TRBJ1-3
v_gene: TRBV7-2
abundance: -
CDR3aa: CASSFTGGGSGNTIYF
CDR3nt: TGTGCCAGCAGCTTCACGGGTGGTGGCAGTGGAAACACCATATATTTT

d_gene: TRBD1
j_gene: TRBJ1-4
v_gene: TRBV6-5
abundance: once
CDR3aa: CASSYSGTGLAEKLFF
CDR3nt: TGTGCCAGCAGTTACTCCGGGACAGGGCTGGCTGAAAAACTGTTTTTT

d_gene: TRBD1
j_gene: TRBJ1-3
v_gene: TRBV9
abundance: -
CDR3aa: CASSISGGNGNTIYF
CDR3nt: TGTGCCAGCAGCATTTCAGGGGGCAATGGAAACACCATATATTTT

d_gene: TRBD1
j_gene: TRBJ2-1
v_gene: TRBV5-1
abundance: -
CDR3aa: CASSESGTGYLDNEQFF
CDR3nt: TGCGCCAGCAGCGAATCCGGGACAGGGTACCTGGACAATGAGCAGTTCTTC

d_gene: TRBD2
j_gene: TRBJ2-2
v_gene: TRBV27
abundance: once
CDR3aa: CASSLAPSGSSIYHNTGELFF
CDR3nt: TGTGCCAGCAGTTTAGCCCCCAGCGGGAGTAGTATATACCACAACACCGGGGAGCTGTTTTTT

d_gene: TRBD1
j_gene: TRBJ2-7
v_gene: TRBV18
abundance: -
CDR3aa: CASSPSGAGGRYEQYF
CDR3nt: TGTGCCAGCTCACCCAGTGGGGCAGGGGGCCGGTACGAGCAGTACTTC

d_gene: -
j_gene: TRBJ1-3
v_gene: TRBV5-5
abundance: -
CDR3aa: CASSLAREGGNTIYF
CDR3nt: TGTGCCAGCAGCTTGGCAAGGGAGGGAGGAAACACCATATATTTT

d_gene: TRBD2
j_gene: TRBJ2-7
v_gene: TRBV10-2
abundance: -
CDR3aa: CASSEGRGLASPYEQYF
CDR3nt: TGCGCCAGCAGTGAAGGGAGGGGACTAGCGTCGCCCTACGAGCAGTACTTC

d_gene: TRBD1
j_gene: TRBJ1-1
v_gene: TRBV2
abundance: -
CDR3aa: CASSIRQGYTEAFF
CDR3nt: TGTGCCAGCAGTATCCGACAGGGTTACACTGAAGCTTTCTTT

d_gene: -
j_gene: TRBJ1-1
v_gene: TRBV2
abundance: -
CDR3aa: CASGRGGDPEAFF
CDR3nt: TGTGCCAGCGGACGCGGGGGCGACCCTGAAGCTTTCTTT

d_gene: TRBD1
j_gene: TRBJ1-2
v_gene: TRBV25-1
abundance: -
CDR3aa: CASSEQGAYGYTF
CDR3nt: TGTGCCAGCAGTGAACAGGGGGCATATGGCTACACCTTC

d_gene: -
j_gene: TRBJ2-7
v_gene: TRBV28
abundance: -
CDR3aa: CASSSVVHEQYF
CDR3nt: TGTGCCAGCAGTTCCGTAGTCCACGAGCAGTACTTC

d_gene: TRBD2
j_gene: TRBJ2-1
v_gene: TRBV9
abundance: few
CDR3aa: CASSVGFSGLRSYNEQFF
CDR3nt: TGTGCCAGCAGCGTAGGCTTTAGCGGGCTCCGCTCCTACAATGAGCAGTTCTTC

d_gene: -
j_gene: TRBJ1-3
v_gene: TRBV30
abundance: -
CDR3aa: CAWSAAGVVSGNTIYF
CDR3nt: TGTGCCTGGAGTGCCGCCGGAGTGGTATCTGGAAACACCATATATTTT

d_gene: TRBD2
j_gene: TRBJ2-3
v_gene: TRBV19
abundance: -
CDR3aa: CASSPGVAGGTDTQYF
CDR3nt: TGTGCCAGTAGTCCCGGGGTAGCGGGAGGCACAGATACGCAGTATTTT

d_gene: -
j_gene: TRBJ2-7
v_gene: TRBV7-2
abundance: many
CDR3aa: CASSLDPRGSIYEQYF
CDR3nt: TGTGCCAGCAGCTTAGATCCTAGAGGTTCCATCTACGAGCAGTACTTC

d_gene: -
j_gene: TRBJ1-4
v_gene: TRBV21-1
abundance: -
CDR3aa: CASSTTGGTNEKLFF
CDR3nt: TGTGCCAGCAGTACTACAGGGGGAACTAATGAAAAACTGTTTTTT

d_gene: -
j_gene: TRBJ2-1
v_gene: TRBV19
abundance: -
CDR3aa: CASQSRAGGRNEQFF
CDR3nt: TGTGCCAGCCAAAGCCGCGCGGGTGGGCGAAATGAGCAGTTCTTC

d_gene: -
j_gene: TRBJ1-1
v_gene: TRBV9
abundance: -
CDR3aa: CASSVGQSSTEAFF
CDR3nt: TGTGCCAGCAGCGTAGGACAGAGCAGCACTGAAGCTTTCTTT

d_gene: -
j_gene: TRBJ1-2
v_gene: TRBV6-5
abundance: -
CDR3aa: CASSYRYTGEGYTF
CDR3nt: TGTGCCAGCAGTTACCGATATACAGGTGAAGGCTACACCTTC

d_gene: -
j_gene: TRBJ1-5
v_gene: TRBV7-8
abundance: few
CDR3aa: CASSRDSGNQPQHF
CDR3nt: TGTGCCAGCAGCCGCGACAGTGGGAATCAGCCCCAGCATTTT

d_gene: TRBD2
j_gene: TRBJ2-7
v_gene: TRBV6-2/TRBV6-3
abundance: -
CDR3aa: CASSIRTSGSYEQYF
CDR3nt: TGTGCCAGCAGCATCCGGACTAGCGGGAGTTACGAGCAGTACTTC

d_gene: TRBD1
j_gene: TRBJ1-5
v_gene: TRBV19
abundance: once
CDR3aa: CASTPRQGRSPQHF
CDR3nt: TGTGCCAGTACCCCCCGACAGGGGAGATCGCCCCAGCATTTT

d_gene: TRBD2
j_gene: TRBJ2-1
v_gene: TRBV7-2
abundance: -
CDR3aa: CASSLLAGEVNEQFF
CDR3nt: TGTGCCAGCAGCCTGCTAGCGGGAGAGGTCAATGAGCAGTTCTTC

d_gene: TRBD2
j_gene: TRBJ2-3
v_gene: TRBV13
abundance: -
CDR3aa: CASSPPGLVIPDTQYF
CDR3nt: TGTGCCAGCAGCCCGCCGGGACTAGTAATTCCAGATACGCAGTATTTT

d_gene: TRBD2
j_gene: TRBJ2-7
v_gene: TRBV5-1
abundance: -
CDR3aa: CASSLAASGSGEQYF
CDR3nt: TGCGCCAGCAGCTTGGCCGCTAGCGGGAGCGGCGAGCAGTACTTC

d_gene: TRBD1
j_gene: TRBJ1-4
v_gene: TRBV7-8
abundance: -
CDR3aa: CASSLAGRTGNEKLFF
CDR3nt: TGTGCCAGCAGCTTAGCGGGCCGGACAGGGAATGAAAAACTGTTTTTT

d_gene: TRBD1
j_gene: TRBJ1-2
v_gene: TRBV6-2/TRBV6-3
abundance: few
CDR3aa: CASSYKGQIYGYTF
CDR3nt: TGTGCCAGCAGTTACAAGGGACAGATCTATGGCTACACCTTC

d_gene: TRBD2
j_gene: TRBJ2-5
v_gene: TRBV2
abundance: few
CDR3aa: CASSESGRAGSTQYF
CDR3nt: TGTGCCAGCAGTGAGAGCGGGAGGGCCGGGTCGACCCAGTACTTC

d_gene: TRBD2
j_gene: TRBJ2-1
v_gene: TRBV19
abundance: -
CDR3aa: CASSMSNSGRARVAEQFF
CDR3nt: TGTGCCAGTAGTATGTCGAACAGCGGGAGGGCCCGGGTGGCTGAGCAGTTCTTC

d_gene: TRBD1
j_gene: TRBJ2-7
v_gene: TRBV3-1/TRBV3-2
abundance: -
CDR3aa: CASSQRAWTGSHEQYF
CDR3nt: TGTGCCAGCAGCCAAAGAGCTTGGACAGGGTCCCACGAGCAGTACTTC

d_gene: TRBD1
j_gene: TRBJ2-1
v_gene: TRBV7-8
abundance: -
CDR3aa: CASSLVPGGAVEQFF
CDR3nt: TGTGCCAGCAGCTTAGTCCCAGGGGGCGCGGTTGAGCAGTTCTTC

d_gene: -
j_gene: TRBJ1-2
v_gene: TRBV30
abundance: once
CDR3aa: CAWSVRRGYGYTF
CDR3nt: TGTGCCTGGAGTGTACGGCGCGGCTATGGCTACACCTTC

d_gene: -
j_gene: TRBJ1-6
v_gene: TRBV28
abundance: -
CDR3aa: CASSLDSSSYNSPLHF
CDR3nt: TGTGCCAGCAGTTTAGACTCGAGCTCCTATAATTCACCCCTCCACTTT

d_gene: -
j_gene: TRBJ2-1
v_gene: TRBV9
abundance: few
CDR3aa: CASSGGLEGHNEQFF
CDR3nt: TGTGCCAGCAGCGGAGGTCTAGAGGGCCACAATGAGCAGTTCTTC

d_gene: TRBD2
j_gene: TRBJ2-1
v_gene: TRBV3-1/TRBV3-2
abundance: -
CDR3aa: CASSPLAGGKNEQFF
CDR3nt: TGTGCCAGCAGCCCACTAGCGGGAGGGAAAAATGAGCAGTTCTTC

d_gene: -
j_gene: TRBJ2-7
v_gene: TRBV6-5
abundance: -
CDR3aa: CASSYSLAKTYEQYF
CDR3nt: TGTGCCAGCAGTTACTCGTTAGCGAAGACCTACGAGCAGTACTTC

d_gene: TRBD1
j_gene: TRBJ1-1
v_gene: TRBV7-2
abundance: -
CDR3aa: CASSLLGRGQTEAFF
CDR3nt: TGTGCCAGCAGCTTATTGGGCAGGGGGCAAACTGAAGCTTTCTTT

d_gene: TRBD1
j_gene: TRBJ1-4
v_gene: TRBV5-1
abundance: -
CDR3aa: CASSLSTQGAGEKLFF
CDR3nt: TGCGCCAGCAGCTTGTCCACACAGGGGGCTGGGGAAAAACTGTTTTTT

d_gene: -
j_gene: TRBJ1-1
v_gene: TRBV7-9
abundance: -
CDR3aa: CASSLYAGTEAFF
CDR3nt: TGTGCCAGCAGCTTATACGCCGGCACTGAAGCTTTCTTT

d_gene: TRBD2
j_gene: TRBJ2-1
v_gene: TRBV3-1/TRBV3-2
abundance: -
CDR3aa: CASSQDRLAGRLREQFF
CDR3nt: TGTGCCAGCAGCCAAGATCGGCTAGCGGGAAGGTTGAGGGAGCAGTTCTTC

d_gene: TRBD1
j_gene: TRBJ2-1
v_gene: TRBV5-1
abundance: -
CDR3aa: CASSEPGQENEQFF
CDR3nt: TGCGCCAGCAGCGAACCGGGACAGGAGAATGAGCAGTTCTTC